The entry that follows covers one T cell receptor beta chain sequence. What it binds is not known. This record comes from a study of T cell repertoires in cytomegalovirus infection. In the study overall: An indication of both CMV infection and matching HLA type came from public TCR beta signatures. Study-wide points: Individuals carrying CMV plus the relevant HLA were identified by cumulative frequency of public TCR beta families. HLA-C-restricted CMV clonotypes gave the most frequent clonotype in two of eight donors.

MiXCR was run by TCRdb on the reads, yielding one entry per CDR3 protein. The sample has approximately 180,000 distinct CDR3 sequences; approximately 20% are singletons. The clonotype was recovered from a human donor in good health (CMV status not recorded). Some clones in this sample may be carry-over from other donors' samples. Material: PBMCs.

The CDR3 bases are TGTGCCAGCAGTTACTCGCAGAATCAGCCCCAGCATTTT. It encodes CASSYSQNQPQHF. This sequence joins TRBV6-6 and TRBJ1-5, with D uncertain. Trimming left V 0 bases short and J 4 bases short, with 4 bases between. The CDR3 is made up of 13 amino acids. The germline V gene has CDR1 MNHNY and CDR2 SVGAGI (reference sequence).